A single sample is the source of the 20 T cell receptor beta chains below, sequenced in a study of blood T cell repertoires in COVID-19. Only in-frame clones appear in the TCRdb table, and some are missing; sequencing was by immunoSEQ multiplex PCR. This sample yields 370,000 or so clones, of which roughly four fifths are seen a single time; 1.1% belongs to the top ten. The sample consisted of peripheral blood. All receptors derive from a human donor with acute or convalescent COVID-19. The donor label of this sample is uncertain.

The chain is built from TRBV30 and TRBJ1-5; weak D call: TRBD1 (6 bases). Looked up from germline, CDR1 is GTSNPN and CDR2 is SVGIG (reference sequence). Trimming pared 2 bases from V and 7 bases from J, leaving 18 bases between. The length of the CDR3 is 15 residues. The CDR3 region is CAWSTRTGTTQPQHF. The CDR3 coding sequence is TGTGCCTGGAGTACTCGAACCGGGACAACACAGCCCCAGCATTTT.

This clone was counted between two and nine times. This chain joins TRBV28 and TRBJ1-2; TRBD1 agrees at 7 bases. The germline gives CDR1 MDHEN, CDR2 SYDVKM. This CDR3 is 11 amino acids long. V lost 6 bases to trimming and J lost 8 bases; unmatched junction nucleotides: 3. The CDR3: CASRTGKGYTF. The CDR3 nucleotides are TGTGCCAGCAGGACAGGGAAGGGCTACACCTTC.

V and J are TRBV6-6 and TRBJ2-1; the D gene is possibly TRBD2 (7 bases). The V end was cut by 8 bases, the J end by 4 bases, with 12 bases between. This CDR3 comprises 13 residues. CDR1 and CDR2 (germline): MNHNY, SVGAGI (reference sequence). CDR3 sequence reads: CASGGAAYNEQFF. CDR3 nucleotide sequence: TGTGCCAGCGGGGGGGCCGCTTACAATGAGCAGTTCTTC.

The rearrangement joins TRBV5-4 to TRBJ1-1; weak D call: TRBD1 (5 bases). The CDR3 covers 13 residues. Germline V CDR1 and CDR2: SGHNT, YYREEE (reference sequence). V lost 0 bases, J lost 7 bases, and 10 bases lay in between. CDR3 DNA sequence: TGTGCCAGCAGCTTGGATAGGGGAGGTGAAGCTTTCTTT. It specifies CASSLDRGGEAFF. The full variable domain, in which reference TRBV5-4 and TRBJ1-1 provide the parts outside the CDR3, is ETGVTQSPTHLIKTRGQQVTLRCSSQSGHNTVSWYQQALGQGPQFIFQYYREEENGRGNFPPRFSGLQFPNYSSELNVNALELDDSALYLCASSLDRGGEAFFGQGTRLTVV.

This clone turned up a few times. The gene calls are TRBV27 and TRBJ1-1, with 9 bases matching TRBD1. V lost 10 bases to trimming and J lost 4 bases; unmatched junction nucleotides: 10. This CDR3 has 14 amino acids. Germline V lookup: CDR1 MNHEY, CDR2 SMNVEV (reference sequence). Written as DNA, the CDR3 is TGTGCCAACGGGGACAGGGTAGAGGGCACTGAAGCTTTCTTT. It specifies CANGDRVEGTEAFF.

This clone has only one observation. CDR3 in amino acids: CASSLMTGGLGSPLHF. The DNA for the CDR3 is TGCGCCAGCAGCTTGATGACAGGGGGCTTGGGTTCACCCCTCCACTTT. V usage is TRBV5-1 and J usage is TRBJ1-6, with 10 positions matching TRBD1. This CDR3 comprises 16 residues. The germline V gene has CDR1 SGHRS and CDR2 YFSETQ. Germline trimming cut 1 base from V and 9 bases from J; bases unmatched to any gene: 7.

This clone was seen a handful of times. The chain links TRBV5-4 to TRBJ1-4; D remains unclear. Germline CDR1 SGHNT, CDR2 YYREEE (reference sequence). Deletions cut 4 bases from V and 5 bases from J, with 15 bases between. The CDR3 length is 15 residues. Here the CDR3 DNA reads TGTGCCAGCAGCAGAGACACCCTCGCAAATGAAAAACTGTTTTTT. This codes for CASSRDTLANEKLFF.

This chain uses TRBV28 with TRBJ2-7; the D gene is possibly TRBD2 (5 bases). V dropped 1 base and J dropped 3 bases, with 7 bases sitting between them. Germline V CDR1 and CDR2: MDHEN, SYDVKM. The CDR3 loop spans 13 amino acids. CDR3 amino acids: CASSLYRGYEQYF. The CDR3 DNA follows: TGTGCCAGCAGTTTATACCGGGGCTACGAGCAGTACTTC.

V is TRBV2 and J is TRBJ2-2, with 9 bases that match TRBD1. This CDR3 region has 14 residues. V trimming: 3 bases; J trimming: 8 bases; junction bases outside the gene matches: 4. Germline lookup yields CDR1 SNHLY and CDR2 FYNNEI. CDR3 region: CASSEGDREGELFF. The DNA of the CDR3 is TGTGCCAGCAGTGAGGGGGACAGGGAAGGGGAGCTGTTTTTT.

The rearrangement links TRBV15 to TRBJ1-1, with D perhaps matching TRBD1 (5 bases). This CDR3 has 15 residues. Germline values: CDR1 LNHNV, CDR2 YYDKDF (reference sequence). V gave up 3 bases and J gave up 2 bases, with 13 bases separating them. The CDR3 loop reads CATSSIRGANTEAFF. CDR3 nucleotides: TGTGCCACCAGCAGCATAAGGGGCGCTAACACTGAAGCTTTCTTT. The full variable domain, in which reference TRBV15 and TRBJ1-1 provide the parts outside the CDR3, is DAMVIQNPRYQVTQFGKPVTLSCSQTLNHNVMYWYQQKSSQAPKLLFHYYDKDFNNEADTPDNFQSRRPNTSFCFLDIRSPGLGDTAMYLCATSSIRGANTEAFFGQGTRLTVV.

CDR3 coding DNA: TGTGCCACCAGCAGAGCGGAGGGTACAGGCGAGCAGTACTTC. As protein: CATSRAEGTGEQYF. This chain joins TRBV15 and TRBJ2-7; tentative D call: TRBD2 (6 bases). Germline CDR1 reads LNHNV; CDR2 reads YYDKDF (reference sequence). The CDR3 runs to 14 residues. Trimming cost V 1 base and J 6 bases, with 13 bases left between them.

The genes are TRBV30 and TRBJ1-5, with TRBD1 identical over 7 bases. J was trimmed by 7 bases and V by 4 bases; bases with no gene match: 10. Germline CDR1 GTSNPN, CDR2 SVGIG (reference sequence). The CDR3 contains 14 residues. CDR3 in amino acids: CAWIQGKRKQPQHF. The CDR3 DNA reads as TGTGCCTGGATACAGGGGAAGAGGAAGCAGCCCCAGCATTTT.

This clone turned up a few times. The rearrangement links TRBV6-6 to TRBJ2-3, with TRBD2 identical over 13 bases. Germline V gene lookup returns CDR1 MNHNY and CDR2 SVGAGI (reference sequence). V lost 8 bases to trimming and J lost 0 bases; unmatched junction nucleotides: 5. This CDR3 has 16 amino acids. DNA for the CDR3: TGTGCCAGCGGGGGGACTAGCGGGGCTAGCACAGATACGCAGTATTTT. Translating it yields CASGGTSGASTDTQYF.

The rearrangement links TRBV18 to TRBJ1-1, with 10 positions matching TRBD1. CDR1 and CDR2 from the germline V gene are KGHSH and LQKENI. The CDR3 consists of 16 residues. The trim removed 3 bases at V and 6 bases at J, leaving 10 bases unmatched. CDR3 protein: CASSPIPGQGSSEAFF. In DNA, the CDR3 is TGTGCCAGCTCACCGATACCGGGACAGGGGTCCTCTGAAGCTTTCTTT.

The chain employs TRBV18 and TRBJ1-2, with 8 positions matching TRBD1. V lost 5 bases, J lost 8 bases, and 10 bases stayed unmatched. The CDR3 covers 14 residues. Germline CDR1 and CDR2: KGHSH and LQKENI. The CDR3 DNA follows: TGTGCCAGCTCAGCCAGGACAGGGTCTGGGGGCTACACCTTC. Its translation is CASSARTGSGGYTF.

The genes are TRBV4-2 and TRBJ2-1, with TRBD2 matching 10 bases. The CDR3 loop spans 16 amino acids. V lost 4 bases and J lost 10; bases outside the gene matches: 13. From germline, CDR1 is LGHNA and CDR2 YNFKEQ. This CDR3 reads CASSLQLAGSSSEQFF. The CDR3 nucleotides are TGTGCCAGCAGCCTGCAACTAGCGGGGAGCTCCAGCGAGCAGTTCTTC.

J is TRBJ1-3 and V is TRBV21-1; the DNA was not used to check the table's D call, TRBD1. TRBV21-1 is described as a pseudogene. There are 16 residues in the CDR3. The CDR3 loop reads CASSKALTRGWDTIYF. The CDR3 coding sequence is TGTGCCAGCAGCAAAGCGCTAACAAGGGGCTGGGACACCATATATTTT.

In DNA, the CDR3 is TGTGCCATCAGTGAAAGCACGGGAGTCTACGAGCAGTACTTC. It specifies CAISESTGVYEQYF. The chain joins TRBV10-3 to TRBJ2-7, with D perhaps TRBD2 (6 bases). Germline CDR1 and CDR2: ENHRY and SYGVKD. This CDR3 region has 14 residues. V dropped 3 bases and J dropped 3 bases, with 12 bases sitting between them.

Only one count was recorded for this clone. This CDR3 is CASSYSVTDTQYF. CDR3 bases: TGTGCCAGCAGCTACTCTGTCACAGATACGCAGTATTTT. The genes are TRBV7-2 and TRBJ2-3; no definite D call. This CDR3 spans 13 amino acids. CDR1 and CDR2 from the germline V gene are SGHTA and FQGNSA. Trimming cost V 4 bases and J 2 bases, with 7 bases left between them.

This clone was observed a few times. The V and J genes are TRBV6-5 and TRBJ1-2, with D possibly TRBD1 on 5 matching bases. This CDR3 is 16 amino acids long. Trimming took 4 bases from V and 3 from J, leaving 18 bases between them. From germline, CDR1 is MNHEY and CDR2 SVGAGI. CDR3 in amino acids: CASSSRMGQSHYGYTF. In DNA, the CDR3 is TGTGCCAGCAGTTCCCGGATGGGGCAAAGTCACTATGGCTACACCTTC.